The 2 T cell receptor beta chains reported below all come from one sample, sequenced in a study of blood T cells in healthy people across ages. Primers used in a second PCR of about 6 to 11 cycles were a sample-barcoded 5' primer and a J-beta primer mix. TCRdb reprocessed the 5' RACE reads with MiXCR, giving one entry per CDR3 protein. The repertoire holds fewer than 750,000 distinct CDR3 sequences, with under 65% as singletons. Sample: blood. These receptors were collected from a woman at least 80 years old in good health.

The J gene is TRBJ2-4, the V gene TRBV9; 9 positions agree with TRBD2. Gene TRBJ2-5 matches the end of the DNA better, so the J call may be wrong. Germline V lookup: CDR1 SGDLS, CDR2 YYNGEE. This CDR3 region has 15 residues. CDR3: CASSVGTSAQETQYF. The DNA of the CDR3 is TGTGCCAGCAGCGTAGGGACTAGCGCCCAAGAGACCCAGTACTTC.

The chain links TRBV5-1 to TRBJ1-2; D remains unclear. The CDR3 contains 14 residues. In germline, CDR1 is SGHRS, CDR2 YFSETQ. Trimming shortened V by 0 bases and J by 6 bases, and 12 bases separated the two germline ends. DNA for the CDR3: TGCGCCAGCAGCTTGGATCTTGGAGAGAATGGCTACACCTTC. Its translation is CASSLDLGENGYTF.